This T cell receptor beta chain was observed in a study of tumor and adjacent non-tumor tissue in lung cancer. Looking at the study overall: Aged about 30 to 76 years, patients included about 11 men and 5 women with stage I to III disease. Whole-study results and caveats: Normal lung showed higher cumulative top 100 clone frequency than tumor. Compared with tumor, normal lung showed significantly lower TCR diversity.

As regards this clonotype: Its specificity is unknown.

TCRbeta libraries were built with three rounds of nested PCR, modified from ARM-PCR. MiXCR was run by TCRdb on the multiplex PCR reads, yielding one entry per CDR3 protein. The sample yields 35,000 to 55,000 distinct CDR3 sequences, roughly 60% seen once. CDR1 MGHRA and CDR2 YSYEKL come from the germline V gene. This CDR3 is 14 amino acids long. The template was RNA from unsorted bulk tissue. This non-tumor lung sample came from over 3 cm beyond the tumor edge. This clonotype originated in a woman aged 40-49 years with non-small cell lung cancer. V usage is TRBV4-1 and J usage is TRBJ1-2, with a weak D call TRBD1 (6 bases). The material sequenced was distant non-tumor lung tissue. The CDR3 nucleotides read TGCACCATCAGCCAGGTCAGGGGATTAGGCGGGTACACCTTC. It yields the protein CTISQVRGLGGYTF.